A single sample gave rise to the 24 T cell receptor beta chains below, sequenced in a study of blood T cell repertoires in COVID-19. This table comes from immunoSEQ multiplex PCR, and its TCRdb copy is limited to in-frame clones, with some not included. Of about 70,000 clones listed, around nine tenths are singletons. The sequencing input was peripheral blood. Every receptor here comes from a human donor in a cohort sampled during active COVID-19.

The chain employs TRBV28 and TRBJ1-5; 10 bases are shared with TRBD1. This CDR3 spans 15 amino acids. The V gene's germline CDR1 is MDHEN and CDR2 SYDVKM. V dropped 6 bases and J dropped 9; count of bases not matched to a gene: 11. In nucleotides, the CDR3 is TGTGCCAGCAGATTCGGGGACAGGGGCTTCTCGCCCCAGCATTTT. Protein product: CASRFGDRGFSPQHF.

V gene TRBV4-2 combines with J gene TRBJ2-2, with TRBD2 as a possible D gene (5 bases). The length of the CDR3 is 16 residues. Trimming cost V 4 bases and J 8 bases, with 20 bases left between them. From germline, CDR1 is LGHNA and CDR2 YNFKEQ. The DNA of the CDR3 is TGTGCCAGCAGCCGAGAGATCCGAGGGAGAGCTGGGGAGCTGTTTTTT. Amino acids: CASSREIRGRAGELFF.

The V gene is TRBV28, the J gene TRBJ2-7; 11 nucleotides agree with TRBD1. The junction had 7 bases not matched to a gene; V was cut back by 5 bases and J by 4 bases. The CDR3 is made up of 15 amino acids. From germline, CDR1 is MDHEN and CDR2 SYDVKM. CDR3 bases: TGTGCCAGCAGTGTTCCCGGGACAGGGGGTTACGAGCAGTACTTC. It encodes CASSVPGTGGYEQYF.

This rearrangement joins TRBV6-6 to TRBJ1-1; TRBD1 matches 7 bases. Germline V gene sequence: CDR1 MNHNY, CDR2 SVGAGI (reference sequence). Trimming cost V 6 bases and J 10 bases; bases outside gene matches: 20. This CDR3 is 16 amino acids long. The CDR3 DNA is TGTGCCAGCAGCTCCGGACAGGCAGGTTCTGCGTTTGGAGCTTTCTTT. It yields the protein CASSSGQAGSAFGAFF.

This clone was seen once. The chain recombines TRBV28 with TRBJ1-1; the D is unclear. V was cut by 2 bases and J by 8 bases, with 6 bases left in between. The length of the CDR3 is 11 residues. The V gene's germline CDR1 is MDHEN and CDR2 SYDVKM. The CDR3 DNA is TGTGCCAGCAGTTTAGCGTCCGAAGCTTTCTTT. Protein sequence: CASSLASEAFF.

The chain uses TRBV19 and TRBJ1-2; TRBD1 agrees at 7 bases. Germline V gives CDR1 LNHDA, CDR2 SQIVND (reference sequence). The CDR3 has 15 amino acids. J lost 1 base, V lost 6 bases, and 8 bases had no gene match. The CDR3 here is CASSTGQAYNYGYTF. CDR3 DNA sequence: TGTGCCAGTAGCACCGGACAGGCCTATAACTATGGCTACACCTTC.

The V call is TRBV7-2, the J call TRBJ1-1, with a weak D call TRBD1 (5 bases). This CDR3 is built from 15 residues. The germline V gene has CDR1 SGHTA and CDR2 FQGNSA. V was trimmed by 5 bases and J by 6 bases, leaving 19 bases between them. Here the CDR3 reads CASSARGMGEAEAFF. In DNA, the CDR3 is TGTGCCAGCAGCGCCCGCGGAATGGGGGAGGCTGAAGCTTTCTTT.

This clone was seen a handful of times. The rearrangement uses TRBV6-5 and TRBJ2-3, with 12 positions matching TRBD2. Trimming took 7 bases from V and 4 from J; bases not matched to a gene: 6. The CDR3 loop spans 15 amino acids. CDR1 and CDR2 (germline): MNHEY, SVGAGI. CDR3 bases: TGTGCCAGCACTCCCCTAGCGGGGGGGCCAGATACGCAGTATTTT. This encodes CASTPLAGGPDTQYF.

CDR3 amino acids: CASSSGQSSNQPQHF. The CDR3 DNA follows: TGTGCCAGCAGCTCGGGACAGTCTAGCAATCAGCCCCAGCATTTT. The J gene is TRBJ1-5, the V gene TRBV5-8; 7 nucleotides agree with TRBD1. This CDR3 has 15 residues. Germline CDR1 and CDR2: SGHTS and YDEGEE. V lost 3 bases and J lost 0; bases outside the gene matches: 3.

The genes are TRBV5-6 and TRBJ1-2; D gene unclear. CDR1 and CDR2 from the germline V gene are SGHDT and YYEEEE. Trimming removed 7 bases at V and 1 base at J, with 17 bases between. The CDR3 has 15 amino acids. CDR3 in DNA: TGTGCCAGCCGAACCGGCGGAGGGAGTAACTATGGCTACACCTTC. It is translated as CASRTGGGSNYGYTF.

This clone was observed a few times. The chain recombines TRBV10-1 with TRBJ2-1; 11 bases line up with TRBD2. V lost 2 bases to trimming and J lost 12 bases; unmatched junction nucleotides: 9. Germline V gene lookup returns CDR1 WNHNN and CDR2 SYGVQD (reference sequence). The CDR3 sequence is 15 residues long. CDR3 in DNA: TGCGCCAGCAGTGAGGGGGGACTAGCGGCCTCGGGGCAGTTCTTC. Translation: CASSEGGLAASGQFF.

The V gene is TRBV27, the J gene TRBJ2-3; the D gene is possibly TRBD2 (5 bases). V lost 8 bases and J 0 bases, leaving 12 bases between the germline ends. CDR3 length: 14 residues. Germline CDR1 MNHEY, CDR2 SMNVEV (reference sequence). CDR3 nucleotide sequence: TGTGCCAGCGCCCTGAGGGATAGCACAGATACGCAGTATTTT. Its translation: CASALRDSTDTQYF.

J is TRBJ2-3 and V is TRBV5-1; 9 bases line up with TRBD1. The CDR3 runs 16 residues. Germline loops: CDR1 SGHRS, CDR2 YFSETQ. Trimming cost V 3 bases and J 0 bases; bases outside gene matches: 5. CDR3 DNA sequence: TGCGCCAGCAGCTGGGGACAGGGCTCTAGCACAGATACGCAGTATTTT. Translated, it gives CASSWGQGSSTDTQYF.

The chain uses TRBV28 and TRBJ2-3; maybe TRBD1 (6 bases). CDR1 and CDR2 from the germline V gene are MDHEN and SYDVKM. The V gene lost 6 bases and the J gene lost 0 bases, with 13 bases spanning the gap. The CDR3 is 15 amino acids. The CDR3 DNA reads TGTGCCAGCAGCTCTTCAGGGGTTAGCACAGATACGCAGTATTTT. This codes for CASSSSGVSTDTQYF.

The rearrangement links TRBV7-6 to TRBJ2-2; D is uncertain. This CDR3 comprises 15 residues. Germline values: CDR1 SGHVS, CDR2 FNYEAQ. V gave up 5 bases and J gave up 3 bases, with 13 bases separating them. CDR3 bases: TGTGCCAGCAGCCCTCGGGTTGCGGACACCGGGGAGCTGTTTTTT. It specifies CASSPRVADTGELFF.

J is TRBJ1-2 and V is TRBV28, with no clear D. V was shortened by 1 base and J by 13 bases, with 19 bases between the two germline ends. This CDR3 is built from 14 residues. Germline V gene sequence: CDR1 MDHEN, CDR2 SYDVKM. Here the CDR3 reads CASSLLGLRDVPTF. In DNA, the CDR3 is TGTGCCAGCAGTTTATTAGGGCTTCGGGATGTCCCCACCTTC.

V and J are TRBV28 and TRBJ1-1; D remains unclear. With 6 bases removed from V and 0 bases from J, the gap between germline ends came to 8 bases. The CDR3 is 13 residues long. CDR1 and CDR2 (germline): MDHEN, SYDVKM. This CDR3 reads CASSSRVNTEAFF. The CDR3 coding sequence is TGTGCCAGCAGCAGTCGGGTGAACACTGAAGCTTTCTTT.

V gene TRBV2 combines with J gene TRBJ2-6; D is ambiguous. Trimming left V 6 bases short and J 4 bases short, with 10 bases between. The CDR3 runs to 14 residues. Germline values: CDR1 SNHLY, CDR2 FYNNEI. The chain's CDR3 is CASRTMEGANVLTF. In DNA form, the CDR3 reads TGTGCCAGCAGAACCATGGAGGGGGCCAACGTCCTGACTTTC.

V and J are TRBV19 and TRBJ1-1; D is ambiguous. V dropped 4 bases and J dropped 1 base, with 13 bases sitting between them. The CDR3 contains 15 residues. The germline V gene has CDR1 LNHDA and CDR2 SQIVND (reference sequence). The CDR3 protein is CASSRSQPGNTEAFF. In DNA form, the CDR3 reads TGTGCCAGTAGTAGGTCCCAGCCAGGGAACACTGAAGCTTTCTTT.

The V call is TRBV14, the J call TRBJ1-2; 9 bases fit TRBD1. V lost 3 bases and J lost 6; bases outside the gene matches: 2. This CDR3 region has 13 residues. Germline values: CDR1 SGHDN, CDR2 FVKESK. The CDR3 sequence: CASSQGQGHGYTF. The CDR3 bases are TGTGCCAGCAGCCAGGGACAGGGACATGGCTACACCTTC.

The V and J genes are TRBV24-1 and TRBJ1-2; D uncertain. The germline V gene has CDR1 KGHDR and CDR2 SFDVKD. Trimming left V 3 bases short and J 4 bases short, with 11 bases between. CDR3 length: 14 amino acids. CDR3 sequence: CATSDGGPVYGYTF. CDR3 coding DNA: TGTGCCACCAGTGATGGAGGGCCAGTCTATGGCTACACCTTC.

This sequence joins TRBV5-4 and TRBJ1-4; tentatively, D is TRBD1 (6 bases). V lost 2 bases to trimming and J lost 1 base, with 6 bases between them. The CDR3 has 14 residues. Germline V gives CDR1 SGHNT, CDR2 YYREEE (reference sequence). The CDR3 region has the DNA TGTGCCAGCAGCTTACAGGGAACTAATGAAAAACTGTTTTTT. As protein: CASSLQGTNEKLFF.

V usage is TRBV6-5 and J usage is TRBJ2-7; 9 nucleotides line up with TRBD1. Germline CDR1 reads MNHEY; CDR2 reads SVGAGI. V lost 2 bases and J lost 2; bases outside the gene matches: 4. This CDR3 spans 15 amino acids. The CDR3 loop reads CASSYGRQGAYEQYF. The CDR3 DNA reads TGTGCCAGCAGTTACGGACGACAGGGGGCCTACGAGCAGTACTTC.

The rearrangement links TRBV28 to TRBJ1-1, with 7 nucleotides matching TRBD1. V lost 5 bases to trimming and J lost 10 bases; unmatched junction nucleotides: 13. The germline V gene encodes CDR1 MDHEN and CDR2 SYDVKM. This CDR3 region has 14 residues. The DNA for the CDR3 is TGTGCCAGCAGTCCCCAATCCACAGGGGTTGGAGCTTTCTTT. Translated: CASSPQSTGVGAFF.